The clone carrying this TCR beta chain has only a few counts. Its antigen is not known. The data are from a study of CD8 T cells in ankylosing spondylitis. The study, taken as a whole, reports: Past studies reported some motif variants in reactive arthritis synovial fluid and blood. One TCR beta motif, made up of 7 or 8 highly homologous variants, appeared characteristic of ankylosing spondylitis blood.

The V gene lost 8 bases and the J gene lost 7 bases, with 20 bases spanning the gap. Germline V gene data show CDR1 as GTSNPN and CDR2 as SVGIG (reference sequence). The CDR3 consists of 14 residues. TCR beta libraries were made by quantitative 5'-RACE with molecular barcodes. TCRdb ran MiXCR on the 5' RACE reads and lists one entry per CDR3 protein. The sample has some 200,000 distinct CDR3 sequences; about 13% are singletons. The receptor's source is a male donor with ankylosing spondylitis or in good health (not recorded which). This chain uses TRBV30 with TRBJ2-2, with D perhaps TRBD2 (6 bases). Sequencing was done on a sample of blood, either unsorted or a sorted T cell fraction (not recorded which). This chain's CDR3 is CAGKLAPLVGELFF. For the CDR3, the DNA is TGTGCCGGAAAACTAGCTCCTTTAGTCGGGGAGCTGTTTTTT.